This T cell receptor (beta chain) was obtained from a study of T cell responses to AZD1222 COVID-19 vaccine. Trimming took 11 bases from V and 4 from J; bases not matched to a gene: 12. CDR1 ENHRY and CDR2 SYGVKD come from the germline V gene. This CDR3 comprises 17 residues. Libraries were prepared by immunoSEQ multiplex PCR; TCRdb keeps only in-frame clonotypes and omits some of them. The sample records 150,000 to 200,000 clones, approximately 94% being singletons. The sample in question was peripheral blood, obtained 28 days after the second dose of the MenACWY control vaccine. The receptor was derived from an adult who received the MenACWY meningococcal vaccine as a control. The V and J genes are TRBV10-3 and TRBJ2-2, with 14 nucleotides matching TRBD2. This CDR3 is CAFGRGLAGAGTGELFF. CDR3 bases: TGTGCCTTCGGTCGGGGACTAGCGGGAGCGGGCACCGGGGAGCTGTTTTTT.